Listed below are T cell receptor beta chains from one sample, sequenced in a study of monozygotic twins with inflammatory bowel disease. TCRdb re-analyzed the 5' RACE reads; it lists each CDR3 protein once, without DNA. Its table records around 400,000 distinct CDR3 sequences. Material: blood. The receptors derive from a human donor with ulcerative colitis or Crohn's disease, or a healthy co-twin of an affected twin (not recorded which). Each CDR3 is given with its conserved first and last residue.

V	J	CDR3
TRBV21-1	TRBJ2-2	CARLSGLAGVGDTGELFF
TRBV10-3	TRBJ1-5	CAIRGQLNQPQHF
TRBV24-1	TRBJ2-7	CATSAGKESSYEQYF
TRBV27	TRBJ2-1	CASSVVAANYNEQFF
TRBV6-2/TRBV6-3	TRBJ1-2	CASSWQSYGYTF
TRBV5-1	TRBJ2-3	CASSPGQSTDTQYF
TRBV27	TRBJ2-4	CASSLGGLAKNMQYF
TRBV11-2	TRBJ2-3	CASSSRDYTDTQYF
TRBV20-1	TRBJ1-6	CSAAGQGNSPLHF
TRBV20-1	TRBJ1-5	CSARDGDAGYQPQHF
TRBV20-1	TRBJ1-5	CSATGTGGFRNQPQHF
TRBV7-6	TRBJ2-2	CASSSLAGGGELFF
TRBV18	TRBJ2-6	CASSPITGTGFSGANVLTF
TRBV2	TRBJ1-6	CASSRDRESSPLHF
TRBV7-9	TRBJ2-2	CASEDSYTGELFF
TRBV5-1	TRBJ2-5	CASSLAMTSGGEETQYF
TRBV10-1	TRBJ1-5	CASFWDREWQPQHF
TRBV20-1	TRBJ2-3	CSAPHTGTKRDTQYF
TRBV6-6	TRBJ1-4	CASSYRRGEKLFF
TRBV5-4	TRBJ2-2	CASSTEQGALSGELFF
TRBV4-3	TRBJ2-7	CASSQTETYEQYF
TRBV4-1	TRBJ1-5	CASSQDHGGAVQPQHF
TRBV5-1	TRBJ2-7	CASSLGRGTPAYEQYF
TRBV5-4	TRBJ2-5	CASSLASLAEETQYF
TRBV5-1	TRBJ1-1	CASSPVVGNGNTEAFF
TRBV5-1	TRBJ2-1	CASSKDSYNEQFF